Sequencing of this TCR beta chain was carried out in a study of OX40 agonist ivuxolimab in advanced cancers. Blood sampling took place at baseline, cycle 4 day 1, and cycle 7 day 1. Trimming pared 6 bases from V and 3 bases from J, leaving 12 bases between. This CDR3 contains 13 residues. CDR1 and CDR2 from the germline V gene are SNHLY and FYNNEI. Libraries were prepared by immunoSEQ multiplex PCR; TCRdb keeps only in-frame clonotypes and omits some of them. The sample contains about 60,000 clones, over 75% of which appear only once. The rearrangement joins TRBV2 to TRBJ2-7; maybe TRBD1 (6 bases). This clonotype originated in an adult with an advanced solid tumor such as melanoma, head and neck, liver or kidney cancer. This specimen was CD4+ or CD8+ T cells sorted from blood, taken in a trial of the OX40 agonist ivuxolimab. The CDR3 DNA reads TGTGCCAGCAGCCGGACAGAAAACTACGAGCAGTACTTC. Protein product: CASSRTENYEQYF.